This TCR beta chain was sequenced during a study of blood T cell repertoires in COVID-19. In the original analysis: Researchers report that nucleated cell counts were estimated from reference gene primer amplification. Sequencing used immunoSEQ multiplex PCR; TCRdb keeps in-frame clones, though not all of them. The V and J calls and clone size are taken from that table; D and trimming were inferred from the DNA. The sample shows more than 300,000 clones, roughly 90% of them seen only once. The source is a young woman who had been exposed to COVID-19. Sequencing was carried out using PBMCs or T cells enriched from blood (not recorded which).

The CDR3 loop reads CASRQGQGPYEQYF. In nucleotides, the CDR3 is TGTGCCAGCAGACAGGGACAGGGGCCCTACGAGCAGTACTTC. The gene calls are TRBV6-5 and TRBJ2-7; TRBD1 agrees at 10 bases. Germline CDR1 MNHEY, CDR2 SVGAGI. Trimming took 6 bases from V and 2 from J; bases not matched to a gene: 4. This CDR3 comprises 14 residues.